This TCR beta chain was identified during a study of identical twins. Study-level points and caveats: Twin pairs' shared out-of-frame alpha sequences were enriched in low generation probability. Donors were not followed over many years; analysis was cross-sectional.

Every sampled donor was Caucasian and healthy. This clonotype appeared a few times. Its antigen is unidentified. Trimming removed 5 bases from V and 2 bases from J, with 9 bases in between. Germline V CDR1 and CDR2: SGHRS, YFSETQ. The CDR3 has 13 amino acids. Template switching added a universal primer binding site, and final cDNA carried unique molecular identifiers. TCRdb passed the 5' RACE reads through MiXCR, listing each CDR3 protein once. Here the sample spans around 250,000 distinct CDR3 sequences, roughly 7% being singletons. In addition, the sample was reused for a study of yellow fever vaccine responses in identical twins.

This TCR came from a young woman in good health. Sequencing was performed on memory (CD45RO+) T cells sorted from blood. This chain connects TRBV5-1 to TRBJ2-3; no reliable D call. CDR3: CASRETVTDTQYF. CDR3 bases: TGCGCCAGCAGGGAAACGGTCACAGATACGCAGTATTTT. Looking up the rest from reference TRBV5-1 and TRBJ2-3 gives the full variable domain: KAGVTQTPRYLIKTRGQQVTLSCSPISGHRSVSWYQQTPGQGLQFLFEYFSETQRNKGNFPGRFSGRQFSNSRSEMNVSTLELGDSALYLCASRETVTDTQYFGPGTRLTVL.